What follows describes a single TCR beta chain. These data originate in a study of OX40 agonist ivuxolimab in advanced cancers. Measured with immunoSEQ multiplex PCR; TCRdb has only the in-frame clones, and not every one. The sample holds roughly 77,000 clones, roughly 89% seen once. Germline V gene lookup returns CDR1 SGHDT and CDR2 YYEEEE. Trimming at V came to 2 bases and at J to 4 bases, leaving 3 bases not matched to a gene. CDR3 length: 15 amino acids. The TCR originated in an adult with an advanced solid tumor such as melanoma, head and neck, liver or kidney cancer. The material sequenced was CD4+ or CD8+ T cells sorted from blood, taken in a trial of the OX40 agonist ivuxolimab. The chain carries TRBV5-6 and TRBJ2-3; TRBD2 agrees at 11 bases. The CDR3 coding sequence is TGTGCCAGCAGCTTAACTAGCGGGAGTTCAGATACGCAGTATTTT. It codes for CASSLTSGSSDTQYF.